Below, 5 T cell receptor beta chains from the same sample are listed, as sequenced in a study of cytomegalovirus exposure and HLA in healthy donors. The PCR employed 60 Vbeta primers together with 13 Jbeta primers. The table came from immunoSEQ multiplex PCR; TCRdb's copy has only in-frame clones and leaves some out. The repertoire holds about 130,000 clones, with 75% to 90% as singletons. Specimen: PBMCs. Receptors originate from a man aged 18 to 30 in good health and CMV-seropositive.

The chain combines TRBV5-6 with TRBJ2-2, with D perhaps TRBD2 (6 bases). Trimming took off 5 bases at V and 7 bases at J, with 9 bases between the two ends. CDR1 is SGHDT, CDR2 YYEEEE, per germline. CDR3 length: 12 residues. The DNA for the CDR3 is TGTGCCAGCAGTCTAGCGAGCGGGGAGCTGTTTTTT. Protein sequence: CASSLASGELFF. Based on the CDR3 plus reference TRBV5-6 and TRBJ2-2, the full variable domain is DAGVTQSPTHLIKTRGQQVTLRCSPKSGHDTVSWYQQALGQGPQFIFQYYEEEERQRGNFPDRFSGHQFPNYSSELNVNALLLGDSALYLCASSLASGELFFGEGSRLTVL.

This clone came up once. The chain has TRBV9 and TRBJ1-1; possible D gene TRBD1, 6 bases. The germline V and J ends were trimmed by 3 bases and 2 bases, with 20 bases remaining between them. Germline CDR1 and CDR2: SGDLS and YYNGEE. The CDR3 totals 17 residues. The CDR3, as DNA: TGTGCCAGCAGCGCTTACCCCCTCCGGGACACAAACACTGAAGCTTTCTTT. This translates into CASSAYPLRDTNTEAFF.

The CDR3 nucleotides are TGTGCCAGCAGTTTAATTCGGGGGGGGAGGGACGAGCAGTACTTC. The encoded protein is CASSLIRGGRDEQYF. The chain couples TRBV28 to TRBJ2-7, with TRBD2 identical over 8 bases. V was pared by 2 bases and J by 5 bases, with 8 bases of the junction left unmatched. Germline V gene lookup returns CDR1 MDHEN and CDR2 SYDVKM. This CDR3 contains 15 residues.

V and J are TRBV18 and TRBJ2-7, with 12 bases identical to TRBD2. From germline, CDR1 is KGHSH and CDR2 LQKENI. J was trimmed by 0 bases and V by 5 bases; bases with no gene match: 8. There are 17 residues in the CDR3. CDR3 sequence reads: CASSSYSSGGVSYEQYF. The CDR3 nucleotides are TGTGCCAGCTCATCCTATTCTAGCGGGGGGGTCTCCTACGAGCAGTACTTC.

The J gene is TRBJ1-1, the V gene TRBV5-5; D not certain. V was shortened by 0 bases and J by 1 base, with 4 bases between the two germline ends. The CDR3 has 13 amino acids. Germline values: CDR1 SGHKS, CDR2 YYEKEE (reference sequence). CDR3 in amino acids: CASSLGANTEAFF. DNA for the CDR3: TGTGCCAGCAGCTTGGGGGCGAACACTGAAGCTTTCTTT.